This T cell receptor beta chain was identified during a study of blood T cell repertoires in COVID-19. The germline gives CDR1 LNHDA, CDR2 SQIVND (reference sequence). This CDR3 comprises 15 residues. V was cut by 7 bases and J by 3 bases, with 13 bases left in between. The table lists this clone with a count of one. Study processing details: Reference gene primer amplification gave estimated nucleated cell counts. Assay used: immunoSEQ multiplex PCR; TCRdb lists only in-frame clones, some missing. D and trimming were read from the DNA, whereas the V and J calls and clone size are those reported in that table. The table records about 160,000 clones, over 90% of them present only once.

The clonotype was recovered from a man in his fifties or sixties with acute or convalescent COVID-19. The gene calls are TRBV19 and TRBJ2-6; D is perhaps TRBD1 (6 bases). Sequencing was performed on peripheral blood. The CDR3 reads CASTLTGGGANVLTF. CDR3 nucleotide sequence: TGTGCCAGTACTCTGACAGGTGGTGGGGCCAACGTCCTGACTTTC.